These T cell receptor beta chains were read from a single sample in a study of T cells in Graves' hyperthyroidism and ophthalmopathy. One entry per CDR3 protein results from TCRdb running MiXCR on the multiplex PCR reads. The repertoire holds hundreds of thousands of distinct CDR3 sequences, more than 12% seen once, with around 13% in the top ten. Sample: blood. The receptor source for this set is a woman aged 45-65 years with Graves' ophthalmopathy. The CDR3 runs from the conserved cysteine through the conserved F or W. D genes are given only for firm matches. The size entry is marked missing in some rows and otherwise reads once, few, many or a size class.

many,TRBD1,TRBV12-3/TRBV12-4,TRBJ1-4,TGTGCCAGCAGTTGGGGGACAGGGGTAAATGAAAAACTGTTTTTT,CASSWGTGVNEKLFF
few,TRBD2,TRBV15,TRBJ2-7,TGTGCCACCAGCAGAGATCTCAGCGGGAGGGCCACCTACGAGCAGTACTTC,CATSRDLSGRATYEQYF
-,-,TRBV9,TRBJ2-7,TGTGCCAGCAGCGTTCGAGGGTCCCCCTCCTACGAGCAGTACTTC,CASSVRGSPSYEQYF
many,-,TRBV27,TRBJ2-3,TGTGCCAGCAGCCTGACTAGAAGCACAGATACGCAGTATTTT,CASSLTRSTDTQYF
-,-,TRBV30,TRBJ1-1,TGTGCCTGGAGTGTAGTGGGGGGGACTGAAGCTTTCTTT,CAWSVVGGTEAFF
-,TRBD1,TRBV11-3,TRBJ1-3,TGTGCCAGCAGCCAAGAAATCGGGACAGGGGCACAGCATGGAAACACCATATATTTT,CASSQEIGTGAQHGNTIYF
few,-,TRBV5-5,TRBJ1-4,TGTGCCAGCAGCTTGGGGGCAGGGGTTTATGAAAAACTGTTTTTT,CASSLGAGVYEKLFF
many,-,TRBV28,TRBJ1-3,TGTGCCAGCAGTTTGTCGGGCTCTGGAAACACCATATATTTT,CASSLSGSGNTIYF
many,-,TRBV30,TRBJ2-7,TGTGCCTGGAGTAAAGACGGGACAACTCCCTACGAGCAGTACTTC,CAWSKDGTTPYEQYF
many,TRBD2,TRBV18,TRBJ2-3,TGTGCCAGCTCACCTACTAGCGACACAGATACGCAGTATTTT,CASSPTSDTDTQYF
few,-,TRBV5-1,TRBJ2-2,TGCGCCAGCAGCTCAACTCAGGGGTTTTCCGGGGAGCTGTTTTTT,CASSSTQGFSGELFF